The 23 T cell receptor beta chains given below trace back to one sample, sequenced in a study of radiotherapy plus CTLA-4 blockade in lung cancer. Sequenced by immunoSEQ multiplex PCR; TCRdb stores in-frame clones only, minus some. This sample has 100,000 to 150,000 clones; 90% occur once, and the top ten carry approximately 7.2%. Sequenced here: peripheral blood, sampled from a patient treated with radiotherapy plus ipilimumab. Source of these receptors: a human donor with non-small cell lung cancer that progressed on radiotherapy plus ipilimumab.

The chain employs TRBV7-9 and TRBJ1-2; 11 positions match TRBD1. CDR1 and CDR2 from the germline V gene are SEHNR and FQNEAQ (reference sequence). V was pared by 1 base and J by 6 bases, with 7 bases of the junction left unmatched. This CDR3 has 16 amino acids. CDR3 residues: CASSLGWTGGEHGYTF. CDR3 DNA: TGTGCCAGCAGCTTAGGCTGGACAGGGGGCGAGCATGGCTACACCTTC.

CDR3: CASSKWVPSGDEQFF. CDR3 nucleotides: TGTGCCAGCAGCAAATGGGTACCTTCGGGGGATGAGCAGTTCTTC. The chain employs TRBV21-1 and TRBJ2-1; the table's D call, TRBD2, has no DNA check behind it. TRBV21-1 is tagged as a pseudogene. The CDR3 covers 15 residues.

The CDR3 DNA reads as TGTGCCAGCAGCTTAGAATGGGATGGCTACACCTTC. As protein: CASSLEWDGYTF. J is TRBJ1-2 and V is TRBV7-9; no clear D gene. V shed 1 base and J shed 6 bases, with 6 bases lying between them. The CDR3 length is 12 residues. Germline CDR1 SEHNR, CDR2 FQNEAQ (reference sequence).

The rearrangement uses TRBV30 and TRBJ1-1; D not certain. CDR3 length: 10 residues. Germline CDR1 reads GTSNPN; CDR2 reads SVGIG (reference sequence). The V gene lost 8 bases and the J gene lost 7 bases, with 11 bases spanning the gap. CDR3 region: CARGQDEAFF. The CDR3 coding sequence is TGTGCCCGGGGTCAGGATGAAGCTTTCTTT.

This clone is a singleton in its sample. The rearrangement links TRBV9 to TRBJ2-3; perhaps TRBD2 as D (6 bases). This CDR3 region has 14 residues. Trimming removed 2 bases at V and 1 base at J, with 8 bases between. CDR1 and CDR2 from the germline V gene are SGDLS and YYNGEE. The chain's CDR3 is CASSVSGGTDTQYF. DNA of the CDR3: TGTGCCAGCAGCGTTAGCGGAGGCACAGATACGCAGTATTTT. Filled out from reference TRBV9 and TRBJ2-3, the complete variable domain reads DSGVTQTPKHLITATGQRVTLRCSPRSGDLSVYWYQQSLDQGLQFLIQYYNGEERAKGNILERFSAQQFPDLHSELNLSSLELGDSALYFCASSVSGGTDTQYFGPGTRLTVL.

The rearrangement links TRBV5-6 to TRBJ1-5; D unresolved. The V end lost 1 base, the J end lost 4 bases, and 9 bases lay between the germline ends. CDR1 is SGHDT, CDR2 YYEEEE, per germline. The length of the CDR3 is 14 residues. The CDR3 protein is CASSLTAGNQPQHF. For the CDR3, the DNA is TGTGCCAGCAGCTTGACGGCGGGGAATCAGCCCCAGCATTTT.

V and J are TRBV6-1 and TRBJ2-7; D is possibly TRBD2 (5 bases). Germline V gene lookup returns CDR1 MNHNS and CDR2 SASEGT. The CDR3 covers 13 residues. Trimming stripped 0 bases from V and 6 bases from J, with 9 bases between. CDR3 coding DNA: TGTGCCAGCAGTGAAGCGCAAGGGAGCGAGCAGTACTTC. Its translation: CASSEAQGSEQYF.

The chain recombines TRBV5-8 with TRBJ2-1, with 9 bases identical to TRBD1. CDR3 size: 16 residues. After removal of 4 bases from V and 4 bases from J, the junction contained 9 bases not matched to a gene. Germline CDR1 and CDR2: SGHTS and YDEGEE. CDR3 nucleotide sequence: TGTGCCAGCAGCCGGATTCGGGACAGGGTATACAATGAGCAGTTCTTC. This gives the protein CASSRIRDRVYNEQFF.

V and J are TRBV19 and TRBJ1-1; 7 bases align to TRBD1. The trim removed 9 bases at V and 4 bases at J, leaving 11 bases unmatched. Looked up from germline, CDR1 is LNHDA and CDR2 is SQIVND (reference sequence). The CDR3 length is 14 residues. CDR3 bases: TGTGCCAGCGGCTCGCCGGGACAGCTCACTGAAGCTTTCTTT. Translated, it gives CASGSPGQLTEAFF.

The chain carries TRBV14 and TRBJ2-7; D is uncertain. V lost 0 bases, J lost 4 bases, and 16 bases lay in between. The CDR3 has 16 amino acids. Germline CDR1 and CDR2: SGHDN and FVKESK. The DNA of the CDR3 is TGTGCCAGCAGCCAAGATGAAAAGGTATTATTGTACGAGCAGTACTTC. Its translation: CASSQDEKVLLYEQYF.

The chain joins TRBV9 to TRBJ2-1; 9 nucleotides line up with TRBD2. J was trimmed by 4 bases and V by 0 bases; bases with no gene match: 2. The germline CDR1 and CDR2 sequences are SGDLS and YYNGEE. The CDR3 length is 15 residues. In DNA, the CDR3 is TGTGCCAGCAGCGTAGGGCGGGAGGGATACAATGAGCAGTTCTTC. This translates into CASSVGREGYNEQFF.

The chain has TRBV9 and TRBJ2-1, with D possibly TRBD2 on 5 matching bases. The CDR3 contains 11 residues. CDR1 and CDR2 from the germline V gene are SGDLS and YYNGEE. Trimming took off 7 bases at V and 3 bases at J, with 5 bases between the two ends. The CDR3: CASGSYNEQFF. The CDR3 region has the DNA TGTGCCAGCGGGAGCTACAATGAGCAGTTCTTC.

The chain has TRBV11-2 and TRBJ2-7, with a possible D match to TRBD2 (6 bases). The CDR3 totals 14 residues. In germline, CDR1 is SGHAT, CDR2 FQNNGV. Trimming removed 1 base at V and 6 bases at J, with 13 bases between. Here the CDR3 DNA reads TGTGCCAGCAGCTTAGGCCCGGGGGTAGGCGAGCAGTACTTC. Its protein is CASSLGPGVGEQYF. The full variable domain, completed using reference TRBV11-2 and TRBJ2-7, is EAGVAQSPRYKIIEKRQSVAFWCNPISGHATLYWYQQILGQGPKLLIQFQNNGVVDDSQLPKDRFSAERLKGVDSTLKIQPAKLEDSAVYLCASSLGPGVGEQYFGPGTRLTVT.

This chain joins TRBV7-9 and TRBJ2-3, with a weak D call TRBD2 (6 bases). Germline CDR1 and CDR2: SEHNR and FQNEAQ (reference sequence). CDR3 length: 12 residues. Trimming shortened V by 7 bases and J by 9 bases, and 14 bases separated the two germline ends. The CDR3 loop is CASNALALTQYF. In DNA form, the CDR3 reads TGTGCCAGCAACGCACTAGCTTTGACGCAGTATTTT.

The CDR3 nucleotides read TGTGCCAGCAGTGGCGCTGAGAACACTGAAGCTTTCTTT. Protein product: CASSGAENTEAFF. The chain combines TRBV6-1 with TRBJ1-1; D gene unclear. The CDR3 length is 13 residues. V was clipped by 4 bases and J by 1 base, with 7 bases between them. From germline, CDR1 is MNHNS and CDR2 SASEGT.

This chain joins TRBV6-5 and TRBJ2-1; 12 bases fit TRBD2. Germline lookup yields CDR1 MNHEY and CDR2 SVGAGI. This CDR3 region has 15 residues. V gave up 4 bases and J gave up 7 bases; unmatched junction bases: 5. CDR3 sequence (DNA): TGTGCCAGCAGTTCCCGGACTAGCGGGAAAAATGAGCAGTTCTTC. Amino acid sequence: CASSSRTSGKNEQFF.

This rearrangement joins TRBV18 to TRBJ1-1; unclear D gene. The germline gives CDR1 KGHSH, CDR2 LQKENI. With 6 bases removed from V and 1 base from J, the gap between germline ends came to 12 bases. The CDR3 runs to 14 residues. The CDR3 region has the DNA TGTGCCAGCTCGAGGCTGGATTCGAACACTGAAGCTTTCTTT. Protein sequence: CASSRLDSNTEAFF.

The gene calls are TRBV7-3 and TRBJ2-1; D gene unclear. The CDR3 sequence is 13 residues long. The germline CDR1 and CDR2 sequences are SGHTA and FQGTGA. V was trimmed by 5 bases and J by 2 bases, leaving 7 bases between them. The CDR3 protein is CASSAGAYNEQFF. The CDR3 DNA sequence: TGTGCCAGCAGCGCCGGTGCCTACAATGAGCAGTTCTTC.

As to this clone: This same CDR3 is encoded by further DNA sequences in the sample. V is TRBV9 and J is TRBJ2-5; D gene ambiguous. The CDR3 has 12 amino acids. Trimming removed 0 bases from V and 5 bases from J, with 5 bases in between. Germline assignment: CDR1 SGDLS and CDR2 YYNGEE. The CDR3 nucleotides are TGTGCCAGCAGCGTAGTCGGGGAGACCCAGTACTTC. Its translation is CASSVVGETQYF.

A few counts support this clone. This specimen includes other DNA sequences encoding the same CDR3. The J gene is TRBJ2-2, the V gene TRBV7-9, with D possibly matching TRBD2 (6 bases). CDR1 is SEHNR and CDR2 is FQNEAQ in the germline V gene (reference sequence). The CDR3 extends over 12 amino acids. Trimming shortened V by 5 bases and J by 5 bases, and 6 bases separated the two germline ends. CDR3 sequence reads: CASSGGTGELFF. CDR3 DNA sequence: TGTGCCAGCAGCGGAGGGACCGGGGAGCTGTTTTTT.

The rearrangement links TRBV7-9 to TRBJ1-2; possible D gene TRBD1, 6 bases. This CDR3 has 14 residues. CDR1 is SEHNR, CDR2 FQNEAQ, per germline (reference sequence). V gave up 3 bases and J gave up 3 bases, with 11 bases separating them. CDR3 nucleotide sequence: TGTGCCAGCAGCTTGGCAGGGGTTGACTATGGCTACACCTTC. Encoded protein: CASSLAGVDYGYTF.

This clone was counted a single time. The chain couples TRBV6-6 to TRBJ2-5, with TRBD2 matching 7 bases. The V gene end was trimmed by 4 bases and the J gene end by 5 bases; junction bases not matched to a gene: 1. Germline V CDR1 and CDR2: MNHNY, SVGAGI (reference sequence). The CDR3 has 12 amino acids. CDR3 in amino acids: CASSSTSETQYF. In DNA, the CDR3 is TGTGCCAGCAGTTCGACTAGCGAGACCCAGTACTTC.

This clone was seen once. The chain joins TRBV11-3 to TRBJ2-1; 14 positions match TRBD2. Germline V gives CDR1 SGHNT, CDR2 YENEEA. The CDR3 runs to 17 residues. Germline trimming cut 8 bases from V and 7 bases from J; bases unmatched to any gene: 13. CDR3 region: CASGISGLAGAFNEQFF. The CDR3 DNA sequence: TGTGCCAGCGGAATTTCGGGACTAGCGGGAGCATTTAATGAGCAGTTCTTC.